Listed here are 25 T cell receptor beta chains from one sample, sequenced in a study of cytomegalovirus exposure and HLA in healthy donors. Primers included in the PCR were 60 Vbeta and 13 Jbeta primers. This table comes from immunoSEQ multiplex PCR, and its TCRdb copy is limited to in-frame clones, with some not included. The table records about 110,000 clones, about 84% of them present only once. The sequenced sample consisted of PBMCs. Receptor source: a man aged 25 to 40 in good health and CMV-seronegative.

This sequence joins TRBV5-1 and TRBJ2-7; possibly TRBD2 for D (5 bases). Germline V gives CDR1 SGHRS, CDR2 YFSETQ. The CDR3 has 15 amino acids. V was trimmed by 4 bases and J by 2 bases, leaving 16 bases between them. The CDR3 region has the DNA TGCGCCAGCAGCCCAGAAGAGGGTGGGACCTACGAGCAGTACTTC. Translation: CASSPEEGGTYEQYF.

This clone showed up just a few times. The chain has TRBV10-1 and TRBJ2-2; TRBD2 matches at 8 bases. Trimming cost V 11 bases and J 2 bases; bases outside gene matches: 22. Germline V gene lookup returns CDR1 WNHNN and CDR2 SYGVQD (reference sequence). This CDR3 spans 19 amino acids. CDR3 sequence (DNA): TGCGCCGCCTACGATCTGGGCCAACTAGCGGAGAACAACACCGGGGAGCTGTTTTTT. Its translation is CAAYDLGQLAENNTGELFF.

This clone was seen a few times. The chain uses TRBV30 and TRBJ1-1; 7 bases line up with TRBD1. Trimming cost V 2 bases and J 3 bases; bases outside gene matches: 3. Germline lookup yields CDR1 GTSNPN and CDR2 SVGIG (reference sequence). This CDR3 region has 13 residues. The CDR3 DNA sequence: TGTGCCTGGAGTACCACAGGGGACACTGAAGCTTTCTTT. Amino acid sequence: CAWSTTGDTEAFF.

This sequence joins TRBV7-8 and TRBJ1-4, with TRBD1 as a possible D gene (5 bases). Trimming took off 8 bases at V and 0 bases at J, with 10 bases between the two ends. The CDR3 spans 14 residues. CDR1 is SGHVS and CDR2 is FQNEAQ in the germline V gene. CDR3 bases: TGTGCCAGCCTACCGACAGCAACTAATGAAAAACTGTTTTTT. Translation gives CASLPTATNEKLFF.

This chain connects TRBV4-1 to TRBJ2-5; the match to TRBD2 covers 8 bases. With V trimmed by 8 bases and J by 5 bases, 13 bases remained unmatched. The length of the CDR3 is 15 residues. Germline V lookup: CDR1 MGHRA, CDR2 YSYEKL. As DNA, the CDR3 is TGCGCCAGCCGGGGGGGGTCGGGGGCGATCGAGACCCAGTACTTC. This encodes CASRGGSGAIETQYF.

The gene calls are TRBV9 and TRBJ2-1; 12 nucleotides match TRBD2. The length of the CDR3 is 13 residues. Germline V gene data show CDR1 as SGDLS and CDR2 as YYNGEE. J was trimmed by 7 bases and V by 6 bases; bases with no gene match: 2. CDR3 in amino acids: CASMGLAGNEQFF. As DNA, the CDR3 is TGTGCCAGCATGGGACTAGCGGGTAATGAGCAGTTCTTC.

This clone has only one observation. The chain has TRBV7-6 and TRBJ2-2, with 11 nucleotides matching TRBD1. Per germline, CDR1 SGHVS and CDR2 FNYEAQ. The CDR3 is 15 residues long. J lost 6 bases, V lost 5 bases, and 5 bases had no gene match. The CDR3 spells CASSHRDRGSGELFF. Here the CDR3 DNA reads TGTGCCAGCAGCCACCGGGACAGGGGGTCCGGGGAGCTGTTTTTT. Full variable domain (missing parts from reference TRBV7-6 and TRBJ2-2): GAGVSQSPRYKVTKRGQDVALRCDPISGHVSLYWYRQALGQGPEFLTYFNYEAQQDKSGLPNDRFSAERPEGSISTLTIQRTEQRDSAMYRCASSHRDRGSGELFFGEGSRLTVL.

The CDR3 DNA reads TGTGCCAGCAGCCAAGGGCCGGGACAGGGAATAGTAAAGACCCAGTACTTC. This gives the protein CASSQGPGQGIVKTQYF. V is TRBV5-6 and J is TRBJ2-5; 9 bases agree with TRBD1. The CDR3 covers 17 residues. Losses at the gene ends were 4 bases for V and 6 bases for J; bases not matched to a gene: 16. In germline, CDR1 is SGHDT, CDR2 YYEEEE.

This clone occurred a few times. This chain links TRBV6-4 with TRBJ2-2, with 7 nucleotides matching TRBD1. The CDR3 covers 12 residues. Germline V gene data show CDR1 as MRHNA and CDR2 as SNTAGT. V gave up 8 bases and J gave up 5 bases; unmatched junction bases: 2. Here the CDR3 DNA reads TGTGCCAGCGCACAGGGGACCGGGGAGCTGTTTTTT. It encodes CASAQGTGELFF.

CDR3 DNA: TGTGCCAGCAGCGTAGGGGGCGCCGGGGGTGAAAAACTGTTTTTT. Translation: CASSVGGAGGEKLFF. The chain joins TRBV9 to TRBJ1-4; D may be TRBD1 (5 bases). V was trimmed by 0 bases and J by 7 bases, leaving 13 bases between them. Per germline, CDR1 SGDLS and CDR2 YYNGEE. The CDR3 sequence is 15 residues long.

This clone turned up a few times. The CDR3, as DNA: TGTGCCAGCAGCCCTCACACGGGGGGCACTGAAGCTTTCTTT. Translating it yields CASSPHTGGTEAFF. The V and J genes are TRBV9 and TRBJ1-1; D possibly corresponds to TRBD1 (5 bases). The CDR3 loop spans 14 amino acids. Per the germline V gene, CDR1 is SGDLS and CDR2 is YYNGEE. The ends were cut back, 4 bases at V and 4 bases at J, with 14 bases in the middle.

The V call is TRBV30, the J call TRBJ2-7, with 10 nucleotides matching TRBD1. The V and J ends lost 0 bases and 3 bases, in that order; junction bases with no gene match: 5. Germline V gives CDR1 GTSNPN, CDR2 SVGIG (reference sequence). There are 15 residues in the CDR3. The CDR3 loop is CAWSVGTGAVYEQYF. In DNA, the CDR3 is TGTGCCTGGAGTGTGGGGACAGGGGCTGTCTACGAGCAGTACTTC.

CDR3: CASSDNSGNTIYF. Here the CDR3 DNA reads TGTGCCAGCTCCGACAACTCTGGAAACACCATATATTTT. The chain employs TRBV18 and TRBJ1-3; no clear D. The CDR3 spans 13 residues. CDR1 is KGHSH, CDR2 LQKENI, per germline. The V end lost 6 bases, the J end lost 0 bases, and 6 bases lay between the germline ends.

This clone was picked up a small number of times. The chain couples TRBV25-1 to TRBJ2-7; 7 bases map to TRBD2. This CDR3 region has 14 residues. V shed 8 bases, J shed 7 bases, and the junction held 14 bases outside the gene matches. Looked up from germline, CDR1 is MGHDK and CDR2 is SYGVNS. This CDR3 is CASSGRARGGEQYF. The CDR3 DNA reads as TGTGCCAGCTCGGGGAGGGCAAGGGGCGGGGAGCAGTACTTC.

CDR3 in DNA: TGTGCCAGCAGCCCCGGTAGCGGGCGGGGAGAGACCCAGTACTTC. It yields the protein CASSPGSGRGETQYF. This chain links TRBV7-3 with TRBJ2-5; 7 positions agree with TRBD2. CDR3 size: 15 residues. CDR1 is SGHTA, CDR2 FQGTGA, per germline. After removal of 5 bases from V and 4 bases from J, the junction contained 10 bases not matched to a gene.

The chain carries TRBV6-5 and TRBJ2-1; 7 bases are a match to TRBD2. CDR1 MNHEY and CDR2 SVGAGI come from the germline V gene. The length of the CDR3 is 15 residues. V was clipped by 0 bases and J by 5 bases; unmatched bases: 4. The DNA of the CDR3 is TGTGCCAGCAGTTACTCCCGGACTAGACACAATGAGCAGTTCTTC. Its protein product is CASSYSRTRHNEQFF.

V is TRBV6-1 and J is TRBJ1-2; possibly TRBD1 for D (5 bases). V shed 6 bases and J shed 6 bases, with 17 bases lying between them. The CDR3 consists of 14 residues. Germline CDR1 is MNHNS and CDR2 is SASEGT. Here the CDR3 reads CASSTQLREDGYTF. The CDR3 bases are TGTGCCAGCAGCACTCAGCTCAGGGAAGATGGCTACACCTTC.

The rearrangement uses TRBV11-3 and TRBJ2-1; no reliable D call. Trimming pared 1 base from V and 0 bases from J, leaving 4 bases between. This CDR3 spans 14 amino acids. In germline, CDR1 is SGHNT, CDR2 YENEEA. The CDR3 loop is CASSLGSSYNEQFF. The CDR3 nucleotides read TGTGCCAGCAGCTTAGGGAGCTCCTACAATGAGCAGTTCTTC.

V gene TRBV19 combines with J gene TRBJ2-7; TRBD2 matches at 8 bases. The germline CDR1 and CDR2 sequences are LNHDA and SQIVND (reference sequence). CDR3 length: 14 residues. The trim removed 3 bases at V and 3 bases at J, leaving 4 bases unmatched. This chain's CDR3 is CASSILSGGYEQYF. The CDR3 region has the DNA TGTGCCAGTAGTATTCTAAGCGGGGGCTACGAGCAGTACTTC.

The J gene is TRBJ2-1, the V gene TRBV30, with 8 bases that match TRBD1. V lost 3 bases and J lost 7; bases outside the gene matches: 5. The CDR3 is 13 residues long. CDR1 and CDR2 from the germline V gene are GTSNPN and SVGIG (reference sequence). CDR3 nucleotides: TGTGCCTGGAGCCCCGGACAGGGTAATGAGCAGTTCTTC. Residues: CAWSPGQGNEQFF.

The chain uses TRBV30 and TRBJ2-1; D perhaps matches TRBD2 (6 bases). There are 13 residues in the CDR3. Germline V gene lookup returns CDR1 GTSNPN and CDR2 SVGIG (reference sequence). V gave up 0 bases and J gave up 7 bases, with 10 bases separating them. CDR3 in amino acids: CAWSVGLANEQFF. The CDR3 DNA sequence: TGTGCCTGGAGTGTTGGTCTAGCGAATGAGCAGTTCTTC. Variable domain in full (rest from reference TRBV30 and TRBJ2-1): SQTIHQWPATLVQPVGSPLSLECTVEGTSNPNLYWYRQAAGRGLQLLFYSVGIGQISSEVPQNLSASRPQDRQFILSSKKLLLSDSGFYLCAWSVGLANEQFFGPGTRLTVL.

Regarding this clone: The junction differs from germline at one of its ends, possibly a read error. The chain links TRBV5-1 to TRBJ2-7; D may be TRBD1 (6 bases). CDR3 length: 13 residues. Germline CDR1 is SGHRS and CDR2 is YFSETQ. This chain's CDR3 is CASSLAERIQGIF. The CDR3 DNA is TGCGCCAGCAGCTTGGCCGAACGCATACAGGGCATCTTC.

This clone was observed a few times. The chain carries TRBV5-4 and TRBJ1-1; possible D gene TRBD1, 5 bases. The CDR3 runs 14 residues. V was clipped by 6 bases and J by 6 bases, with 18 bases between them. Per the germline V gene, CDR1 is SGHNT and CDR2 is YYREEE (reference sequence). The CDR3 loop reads CASTRDGRDPEAFF. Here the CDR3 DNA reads TGTGCCAGCACCAGGGACGGGAGGGACCCTGAAGCTTTCTTT.

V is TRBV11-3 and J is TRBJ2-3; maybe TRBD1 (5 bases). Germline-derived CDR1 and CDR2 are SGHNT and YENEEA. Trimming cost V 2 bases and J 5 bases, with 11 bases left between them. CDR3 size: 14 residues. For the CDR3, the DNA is TGTGCCAGCAGCTTACCCAGGGAAGGAGATACGCAGTATTTT. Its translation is CASSLPREGDTQYF.

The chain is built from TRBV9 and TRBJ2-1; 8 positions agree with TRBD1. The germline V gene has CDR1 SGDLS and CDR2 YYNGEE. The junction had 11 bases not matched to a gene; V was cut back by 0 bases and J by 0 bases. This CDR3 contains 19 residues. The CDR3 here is CASSVGIVGQGSSYNEQFF. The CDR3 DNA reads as TGTGCCAGCAGCGTAGGGATAGTTGGACAGGGTAGCTCCTACAATGAGCAGTTCTTC.